This TCR beta chain is from a study of OX40 agonist ivuxolimab in advanced cancers. Study-wide context: Patients were dosed with the agonistic anti-OX40 (CD134) antibody ivuxolimab. Study-wide findings and caveats: Low clonal expansion, among the lowest seen, marked partial responders at 0.1-3.0 mg/kg.

Sequenced by immunoSEQ multiplex PCR; TCRdb stores in-frame clones only, minus some. The table records 73,000 or so clones, approximately 78% of them present only once. The CDR3 consists of 12 residues. V was shortened by 4 bases and J by 4 bases, with 8 bases between the two germline ends. Germline CDR1 reads SGHRS; CDR2 reads YFSETQ. Note on this clone: The antigen is unknown.

The clonotype was recovered from an adult with an advanced solid tumor such as melanoma, head and neck, liver or kidney cancer. The material was CD4+ or CD8+ T cells sorted from blood, obtained in a trial of the OX40 agonist ivuxolimab. The rearrangement links TRBV5-1 to TRBJ2-5; D may be TRBD1 (6 bases). The CDR3 nucleotides are TGCGCCAGCAGCAAAGGGGGAGAGACCCAGTACTTC. As protein: CASSKGGETQYF.